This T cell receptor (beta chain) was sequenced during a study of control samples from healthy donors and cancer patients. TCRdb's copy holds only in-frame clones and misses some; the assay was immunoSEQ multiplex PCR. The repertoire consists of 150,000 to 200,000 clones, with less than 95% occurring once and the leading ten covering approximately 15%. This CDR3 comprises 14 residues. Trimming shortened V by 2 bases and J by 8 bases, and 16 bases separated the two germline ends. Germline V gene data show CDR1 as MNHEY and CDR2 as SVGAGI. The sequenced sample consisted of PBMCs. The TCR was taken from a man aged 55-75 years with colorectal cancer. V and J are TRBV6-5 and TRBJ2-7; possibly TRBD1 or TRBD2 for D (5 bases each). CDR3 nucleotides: TGTGCCAGCAGTTACGGGACGAGAAGTATCAAGCAGTACTTC. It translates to CASSYGTRSIKQYF.